This T cell receptor beta chain was profiled in a study of Ad26.COV2.S vaccination and SARS-CoV-2 variants. Looked up from germline, CDR1 is SGHRS and CDR2 is YFSETQ. Trimming took 3 bases from V and 0 from J; bases not matched to a gene: 8. CDR3 length equals 18 residues. To note about this clone: Its specificity is unknown.

TCRdb's copy holds only in-frame clones and misses some; the assay was immunoSEQ multiplex PCR. There are hundreds of thousands of clones in the sample; around 83% occur only once, and around 3.3% lies in the top ten. Study-wide results and limits: It was vaccine recipients, not placebo recipients, who had the higher spike-specific TCR breadth.

Treatment described: around 19 received Ad26.COV2.S at low or high dose, single or two shots; about five received placebo; per-sample allocation not given. Day 63 after the first vaccine or placebo injection was the time point for sampling. The V call is TRBV5-1, the J call TRBJ2-5; 13 positions agree with TRBD2. This TCR derives from a person between 18 and 60 years old who received the Ad26.COV2.S COVID-19 vaccine or a placebo. The sequencing used peripheral blood, collected in a trial of Ad26.COV2.S vaccine versus placebo. The CDR3 nucleotides are TGCGCCAGCAGCTCTGGACTAGCGGGAGTGCCTAACCAAGAGACCCAGTACTTC. Encoded protein: CASSSGLAGVPNQETQYF.